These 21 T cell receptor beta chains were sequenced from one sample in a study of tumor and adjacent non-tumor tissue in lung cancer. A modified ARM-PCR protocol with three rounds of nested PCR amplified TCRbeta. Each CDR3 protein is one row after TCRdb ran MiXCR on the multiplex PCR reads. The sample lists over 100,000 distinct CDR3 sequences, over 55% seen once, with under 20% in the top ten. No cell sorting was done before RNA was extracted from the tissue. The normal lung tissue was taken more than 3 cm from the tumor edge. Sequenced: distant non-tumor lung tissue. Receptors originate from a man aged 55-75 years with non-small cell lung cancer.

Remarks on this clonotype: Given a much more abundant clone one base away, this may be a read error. The CDR3: CSVEVIGGREVPQETQYF. For the CDR3, the DNA is TGCAGCGTTGAAGTGATTGGCGGGAGAGAAGTTCCCCAAGAGACCCAGTACTTC. The rearrangement links TRBV29-1 to TRBJ2-5; 7 bases match TRBD2. The CDR3 has 18 residues. Looked up from germline, CDR1 is SQVTM and CDR2 is ANQGSEA. The trim removed 1 base at V and 1 base at J, leaving 15 bases unmatched.

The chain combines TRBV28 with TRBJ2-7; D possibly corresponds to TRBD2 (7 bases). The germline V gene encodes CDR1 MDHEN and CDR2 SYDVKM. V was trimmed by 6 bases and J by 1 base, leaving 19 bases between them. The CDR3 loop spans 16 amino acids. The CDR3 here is CASRTRGRGASYEQYF. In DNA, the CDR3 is TGTGCCAGCAGGACCCGGGGCCGGGGGGCATCCTACGAGCAGTACTTC.

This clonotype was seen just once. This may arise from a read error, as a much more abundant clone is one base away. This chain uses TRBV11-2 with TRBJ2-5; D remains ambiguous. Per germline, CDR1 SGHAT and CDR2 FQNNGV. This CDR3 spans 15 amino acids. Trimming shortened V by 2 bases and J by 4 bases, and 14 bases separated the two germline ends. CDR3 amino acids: CASSLYSGRRETQYF. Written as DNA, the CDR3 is TGTGCCAGCAGCTTATACAGTGGTAGAAGAGAGACCCAGTACTTC.

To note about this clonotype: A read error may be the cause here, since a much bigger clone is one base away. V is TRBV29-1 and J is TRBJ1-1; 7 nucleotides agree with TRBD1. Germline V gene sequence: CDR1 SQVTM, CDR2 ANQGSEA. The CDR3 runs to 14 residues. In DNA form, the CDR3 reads TGCAGCACTAACCAGGGGGGCATGAACACTGAAGCTTCCTTT. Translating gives CSTNQGGMNTEASF.

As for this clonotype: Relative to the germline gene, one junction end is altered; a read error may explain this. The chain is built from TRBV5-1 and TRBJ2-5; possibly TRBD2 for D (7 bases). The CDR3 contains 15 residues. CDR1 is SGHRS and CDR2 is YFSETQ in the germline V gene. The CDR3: CACSLFGGRDETQYF. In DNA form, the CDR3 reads TGCGCCTGCAGCTTGTTCGGGGGGCGAGATGAGACCCAGTACTTC.

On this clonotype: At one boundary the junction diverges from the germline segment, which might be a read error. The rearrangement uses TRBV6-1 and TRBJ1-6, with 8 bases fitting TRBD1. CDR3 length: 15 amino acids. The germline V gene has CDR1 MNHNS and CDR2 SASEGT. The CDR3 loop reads CASGEDGTGSTPLHF. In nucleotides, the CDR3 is TGTGCCAGCGGTGAAGATGGGACAGGCAGCACACCCCTCCACTTT.

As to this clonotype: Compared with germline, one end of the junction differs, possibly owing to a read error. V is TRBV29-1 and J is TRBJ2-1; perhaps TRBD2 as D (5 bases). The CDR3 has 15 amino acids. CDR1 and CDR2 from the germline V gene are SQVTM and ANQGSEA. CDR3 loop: CSVEGTLLSYDEQLF. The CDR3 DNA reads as TGCAGCGTTGAAGGGACTCTCCTCTCCTACGATGAGCAGCTCTTC.

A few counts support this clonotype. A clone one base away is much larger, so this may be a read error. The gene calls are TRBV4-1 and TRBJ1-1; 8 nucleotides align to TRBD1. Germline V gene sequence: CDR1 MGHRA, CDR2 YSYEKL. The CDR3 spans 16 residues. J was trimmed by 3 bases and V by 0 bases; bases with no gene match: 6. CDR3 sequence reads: CASSQDPLTGDTEAFF. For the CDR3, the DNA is TGCGCCAGCAGCCAAGATCCTTTGACAGGGGACACTGAAGCTTTCTTT.

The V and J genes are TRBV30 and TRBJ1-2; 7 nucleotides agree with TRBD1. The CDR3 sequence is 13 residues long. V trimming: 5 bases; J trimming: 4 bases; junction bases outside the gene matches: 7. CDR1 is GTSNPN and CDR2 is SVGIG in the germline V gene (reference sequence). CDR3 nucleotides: TGTGCCTGGTGTTTGAACAGGGGCTATGGCTACACCTTC. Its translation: CAWCLNRGYGYTF.

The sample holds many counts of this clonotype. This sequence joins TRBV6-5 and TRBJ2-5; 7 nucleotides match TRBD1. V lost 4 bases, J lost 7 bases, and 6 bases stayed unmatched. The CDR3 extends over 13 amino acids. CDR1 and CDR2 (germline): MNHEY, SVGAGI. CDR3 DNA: TGTGCCAGCAGTTCCGACAGGGCGGGGACCCAGTACTTC. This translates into CASSSDRAGTQYF.

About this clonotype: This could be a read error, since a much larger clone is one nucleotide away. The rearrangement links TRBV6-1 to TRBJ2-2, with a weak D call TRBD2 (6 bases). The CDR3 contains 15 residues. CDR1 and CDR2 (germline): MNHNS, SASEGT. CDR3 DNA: TGTGCCAGCAAGAAAGCGGGTCCCGACACCCGGGAGCTGTTTTTT. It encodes CASKKAGPDTRELFF.

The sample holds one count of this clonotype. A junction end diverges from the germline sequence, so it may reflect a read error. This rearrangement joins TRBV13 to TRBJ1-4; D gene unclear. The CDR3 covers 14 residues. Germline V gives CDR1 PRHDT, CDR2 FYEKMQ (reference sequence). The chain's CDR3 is CASSLGHTYEELFF. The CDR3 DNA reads TGCGCCAGCAGCTTAGGCCATACGTATGAAGAACTGTTTTTT.

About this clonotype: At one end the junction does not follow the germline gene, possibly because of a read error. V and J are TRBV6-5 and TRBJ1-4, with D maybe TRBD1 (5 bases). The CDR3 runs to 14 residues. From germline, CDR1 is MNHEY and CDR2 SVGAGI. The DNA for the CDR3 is TGTACCAGCAGATCAACTGGGGGATATGAAAAACTGTTTTTT. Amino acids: CTSRSTGGYEKLFF.

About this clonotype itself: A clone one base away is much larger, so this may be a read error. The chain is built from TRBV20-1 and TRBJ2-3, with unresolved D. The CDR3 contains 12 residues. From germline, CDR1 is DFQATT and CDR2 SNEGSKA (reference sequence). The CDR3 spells CSASLHLDKQYF. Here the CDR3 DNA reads TGCAGTGCCTCGTTACATTTAGATAAGCAGTATTTT.

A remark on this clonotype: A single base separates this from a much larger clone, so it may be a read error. CDR3 bases: TGTGCCAGCACCCTAGCGGGAGTCCAAGAGACCCACTACTTC. Amino acid sequence: CASTLAGVQETHYF. The chain is built from TRBV5-4 and TRBJ2-5; 10 bases map to TRBD2. Germline V gene data show CDR1 as SGHNT and CDR2 as YYREEE (reference sequence). This CDR3 region has 14 residues.

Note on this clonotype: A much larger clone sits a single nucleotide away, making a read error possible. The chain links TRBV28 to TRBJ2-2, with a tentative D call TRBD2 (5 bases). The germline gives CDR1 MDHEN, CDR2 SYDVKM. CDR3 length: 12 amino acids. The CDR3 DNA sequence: TGTGCCAGCAGCTTGGAAGACGGGGAGCCGTTTTTT. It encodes CASSLEDGEPFF.

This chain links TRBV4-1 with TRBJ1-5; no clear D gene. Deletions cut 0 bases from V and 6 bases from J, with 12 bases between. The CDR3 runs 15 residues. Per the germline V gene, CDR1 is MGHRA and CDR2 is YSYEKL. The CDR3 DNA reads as TGCGCCAGCAGCCAAGACAGGTATATCAGTCAGCCCCAGCATTTT. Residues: CASSQDRYISQPQHF.

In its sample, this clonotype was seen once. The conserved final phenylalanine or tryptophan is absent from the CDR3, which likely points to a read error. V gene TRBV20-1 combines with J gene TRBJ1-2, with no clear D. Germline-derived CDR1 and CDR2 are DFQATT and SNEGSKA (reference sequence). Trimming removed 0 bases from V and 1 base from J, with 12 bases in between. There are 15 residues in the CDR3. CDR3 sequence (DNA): TGCAGTGCTAGAGAATCGGGCACCTTTAACTATGGCTACACCTTA. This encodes CSARESGTFNYGYTL.

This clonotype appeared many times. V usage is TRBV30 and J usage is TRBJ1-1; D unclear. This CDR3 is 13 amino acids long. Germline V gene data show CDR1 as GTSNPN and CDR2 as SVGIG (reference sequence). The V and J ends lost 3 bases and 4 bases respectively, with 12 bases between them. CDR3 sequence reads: CAWRTLGRTEAFF. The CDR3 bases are TGTGCCTGGAGGACGTTAGGGCGCACTGAAGCTTTCTTT.

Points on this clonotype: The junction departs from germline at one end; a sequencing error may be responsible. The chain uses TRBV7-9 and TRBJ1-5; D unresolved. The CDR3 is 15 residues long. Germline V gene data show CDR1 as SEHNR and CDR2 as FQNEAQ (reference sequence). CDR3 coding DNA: TGTGTCAGCAGCCTAGACGGACGGAGGAATCAGCCCCAGCATTTT. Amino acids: CVSSLDGRRNQPQHF.

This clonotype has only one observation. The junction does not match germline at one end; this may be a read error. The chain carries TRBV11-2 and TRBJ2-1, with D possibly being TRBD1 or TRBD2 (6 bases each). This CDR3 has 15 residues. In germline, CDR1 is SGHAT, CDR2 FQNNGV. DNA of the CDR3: TGTGCCAGCAGCCCCCAATGTGGAGGGGACAATGAGAAGTTCTTC. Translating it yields CASSPQCGGDNEKFF. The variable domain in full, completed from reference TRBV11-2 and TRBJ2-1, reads EAGVAQSPRYKIIEKRQSVAFWCNPISGHATLYWYQQILGQGPKLLIQFQNNGVVDDSQLPKDRFSAERLKGVDSTLKIQPAKLEDSAVYLCASSPQCGGDNEKFFGPGTRLTVL.